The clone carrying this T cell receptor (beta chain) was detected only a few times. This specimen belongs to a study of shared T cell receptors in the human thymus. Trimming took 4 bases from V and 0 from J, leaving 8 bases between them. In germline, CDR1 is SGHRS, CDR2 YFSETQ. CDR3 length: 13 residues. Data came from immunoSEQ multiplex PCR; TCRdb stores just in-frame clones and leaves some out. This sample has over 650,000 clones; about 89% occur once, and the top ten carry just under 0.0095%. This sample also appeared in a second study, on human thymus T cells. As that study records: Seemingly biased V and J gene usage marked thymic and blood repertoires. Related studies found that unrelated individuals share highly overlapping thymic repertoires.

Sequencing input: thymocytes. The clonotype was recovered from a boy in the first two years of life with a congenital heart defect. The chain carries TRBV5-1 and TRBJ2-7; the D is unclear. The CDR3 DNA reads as TGCGCCAGCAGCGCAGGATCCTCCTACGAGCAGTACTTC. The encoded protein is CASSAGSSYEQYF.